This T cell receptor beta chain appears in the sequencing data of a study of blood T cell repertoires in COVID-19. About the study: Some COVID-19 samples were acute and others convalescent; all came from the United States, Italy and Spain. From T cells, B-cell-depleted T cells, or PBMCs came the material, which was cDNA or gDNA.

As originally analysed: The authors estimated nucleated cell counts from reference gene primer amplification. Method: immunoSEQ multiplex PCR; TCRdb's copy keeps in-frame clones and lacks some. The V and J calls and the clone size are those of that table, but D and trimming were determined from the DNA. The repertoire holds 100,000 to 150,000 clones, with 85% as singletons. The CDR3 sequence is 15 residues long. Per germline, CDR1 KGHSH and CDR2 LQKENI. With 3 bases clipped from V and 7 bases from J, the junction kept 7 bases outside the gene matches. This clone is a singleton in its sample. The chain couples TRBV18 to TRBJ2-5; 11 nucleotides line up with TRBD2. Sequencing was done on a sample of peripheral blood. The source is a woman of 80 years or more with acute or convalescent COVID-19. The DNA for the CDR3 is TGTGCCAGCTCACCGGGACTAGCGGCGGTCGGGACCCAGTACTTC. Its protein is CASSPGLAAVGTQYF.